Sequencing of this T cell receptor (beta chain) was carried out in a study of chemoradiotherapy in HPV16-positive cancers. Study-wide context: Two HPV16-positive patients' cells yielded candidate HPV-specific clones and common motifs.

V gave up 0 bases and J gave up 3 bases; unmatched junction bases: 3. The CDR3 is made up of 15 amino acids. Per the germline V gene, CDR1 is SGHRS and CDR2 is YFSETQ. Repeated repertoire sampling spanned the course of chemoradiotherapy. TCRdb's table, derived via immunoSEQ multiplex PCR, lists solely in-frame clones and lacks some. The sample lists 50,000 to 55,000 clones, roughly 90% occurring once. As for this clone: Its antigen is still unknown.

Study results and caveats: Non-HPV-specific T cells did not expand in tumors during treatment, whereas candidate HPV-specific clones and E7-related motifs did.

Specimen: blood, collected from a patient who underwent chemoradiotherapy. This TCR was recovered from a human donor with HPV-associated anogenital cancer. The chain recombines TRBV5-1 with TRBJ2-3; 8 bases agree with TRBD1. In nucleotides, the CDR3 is TGCGCCAGCAGCTTGGAGGACAGGGTAACAGATACGCAGTATTTT. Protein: CASSLEDRVTDTQYF.